Listed below are T cell receptor beta chains from one sample, sequenced in a study of cytomegalovirus exposure and HLA in healthy donors. Generated by immunoSEQ multiplex PCR, the TCRdb table keeps only in-frame clones and is missing some. The repertoire holds about 57,000 clones, with 65% to 90% as singletons. The sample comprised PBMCs. The receptor set was obtained from a man younger than 45 in good health and CMV-seronegative. Both conserved end residues are trimmed from each CDR3. Fields, in order: CDR3 length, V gene, CDR3 protein.

len: 10
v_gene: TRBV30
CDR3aa: AWSAGGYEQF

len: 12
v_gene: TRBV10-3
CDR3aa: AISDRGIMDEQF

len: 10
v_gene: TRBV7-9
CDR3aa: ASSPGPYEQY

len: 10
v_gene: TRBV5-1
CDR3aa: ASSFGGPEQY

len: 13
v_gene: TRBV4-3
CDR3aa: ASSQEVGQSYEQY

len: 13
v_gene: TRBV7-9
CDR3aa: ASSEGTAYNQPQH

len: 14
v_gene: TRBV5-1
CDR3aa: ASSLEPDSRNTEAF

len: 14
v_gene: TRBV6-5
CDR3aa: ASSYNPGLAGFEQY

len: 12
v_gene: TRBV5-4
CDR3aa: ASSYPTGKGGYT

len: 14
v_gene: TRBV6-6
CDR3aa: ASSYVASGLSGELF